The clone carrying this TCR beta chain is a singleton in its sample. The sample comes from a study of CD8+ T cells in alopecia areata. Sequencing relied on a cDNA template that was reverse transcribed from extracted RNA. The data were produced by immunoSEQ multiplex PCR, yet TCRdb's version contains in-frame clones alone and is incomplete. The repertoire holds over 150,000 clones, with 50% to 60% as singletons. As for treatment: oral pan-JAK inhibitor, 5-10 mg twice daily. This sequence originates from a human donor with alopecia areata. Sequenced material: CD4+ T cells sorted from blood, taken at week 4, from a patient treated with tofacitinib.

The CDR3 region is CASSPGGRGKHGYTF. As DNA, the CDR3 is TGTGCCAGCAGTCCCGGGGGCAGGGGAAAGCATGGCTACACCTTC. V usage is TRBV5-5 and J usage is TRBJ1-2; D might be TRBD1 (6 bases). Trimming shortened V by 5 bases and J by 6 bases, and 20 bases separated the two germline ends. CDR3 size: 15 residues. CDR1 and CDR2 (germline): SGHKS, YYEKEE (reference sequence).